Presented here are 15 T cell receptor beta chains from one specimen sequenced in a study of blood T cell repertoires in COVID-19. Sequencing was performed with immunoSEQ multiplex PCR; in TCRdb, only in-frame clones are kept and a portion is missing. The data hold 75,000 to 95,000 clones, with under 80% observed a single time. The sequenced material came from peripheral blood. The receptor set was obtained from a man aged 60 to 69 with COVID-19, enrolled during active disease.

The chain uses TRBV29-1 and TRBJ2-1, with 7 bases aligning to TRBD2. Trimming removed 8 bases from V and 8 bases from J; junction bases left unmatched: 12. The length of the CDR3 is 13 residues. Germline V gives CDR1 SQVTM, CDR2 ANQGSEA. The CDR3 region has the DNA TGCAGCCTGGGGAGGGCCGTGGGAGATGAGCAGTTCTTC. Amino acid sequence: CSLGRAVGDEQFF.

CDR3 nucleotides: TGCAGCGTTGCCGGGACAGGGTCCCACACTGAAGCTTTCTTT. Encoded protein: CSVAGTGSHTEAFF. This chain uses TRBV29-1 with TRBJ1-1, with 9 bases aligning to TRBD1. The CDR3 contains 14 residues. The germline V gene encodes CDR1 SQVTM and CDR2 ANQGSEA. Germline trimming cut 4 bases from V and 3 bases from J; bases unmatched to any gene: 6.

The chain combines TRBV6-4 with TRBJ1-2, with TRBD1 matching 12 bases. In germline, CDR1 is MRHNA, CDR2 SNTAGT. With 6 bases clipped from V and 2 bases from J, the junction kept 7 bases outside the gene matches. There are 16 residues in the CDR3. The CDR3, as DNA: TGTGCCAGCAGCGTCGGGACAGGGGGCGCAAACTATGGCTACACCTTC. Amino acids: CASSVGTGGANYGYTF.

The rearrangement uses TRBV7-8 and TRBJ2-6, with TRBD1 matching 10 bases. J lost 3 bases, V lost 2 bases, and 7 bases had no gene match. The CDR3 runs to 18 residues. The V gene's germline CDR1 is SGHVS and CDR2 FQNEAQ. The CDR3 sequence: CASSLPGTGVYGANVLTF. CDR3 bases: TGTGCCAGCAGCTTACCAGGGACAGGGGTGTATGGGGCCAACGTCCTGACTTTC.

J is TRBJ1-2 and V is TRBV9, with TRBD1 identical over 7 bases. CDR1 and CDR2 from the germline V gene are SGDLS and YYNGEE. Trimming cost V 4 bases and J 4 bases; bases outside gene matches: 16. This CDR3 spans 17 amino acids. CDR3 sequence (DNA): TGTGCCAGCAGCTTCGGGACAGCGGGTGCCCTTGGCTATGGCTACACCTTC. It translates to CASSFGTAGALGYGYTF.

This chain uses TRBV7-2 with TRBJ2-3, with D tentatively TRBD1 (6 bases). Trimming stripped 5 bases from V and 1 base from J, with 22 bases between. The CDR3 is made up of 18 amino acids. CDR1 and CDR2 (germline): SGHTA, FQGNSA. Here the CDR3 reads CASSVYLRDKRGTDTQYF. The CDR3 coding sequence is TGTGCCAGCAGCGTCTACCTTCGGGACAAAAGAGGCACAGATACGCAGTATTTT.

This chain uses TRBV2 with TRBJ2-2, with a tentative D call TRBD2 (6 bases). Deletions cut 6 bases from V and 1 base from J, with 12 bases between. The germline gives CDR1 SNHLY, CDR2 FYNNEI. The length of the CDR3 is 15 residues. As DNA, the CDR3 is TGTGCCAGCAGGCGCGGGGTTGGGAACACCGGGGAGCTGTTTTTT. Translation: CASRRGVGNTGELFF.

The chain uses TRBV5-8 and TRBJ1-3; D not resolved. Germline V lookup: CDR1 SGHTS, CDR2 YDEGEE. The CDR3 covers 14 residues. Trimming stripped 4 bases from V and 3 bases from J, with 11 bases between. The CDR3 reads CASSIGGLGNTIYF. The CDR3 DNA reads as TGTGCCAGCAGCATAGGCGGACTTGGAAACACCATATATTTT.

The sample holds a few counts of this clone. V is TRBV6-5 and J is TRBJ1-1; D unresolved. The CDR3 runs 13 residues. V gave up 6 bases and J gave up 2 bases, with 10 bases separating them. CDR1 is MNHEY, CDR2 SVGAGI, per germline. The CDR3 DNA follows: TGTGCCAGCAGGTCTAGGTCAAACACTGAAGCTTTCTTT. Amino acid sequence: CASRSRSNTEAFF.

The count of this clone is one. CDR3 DNA sequence: TGTGCCAGCAGGGCTTCGACAGGGGAAGGGGAGACCCAGTACTTC. Residues: CASRASTGEGETQYF. V and J are TRBV6-5 and TRBJ2-5; TRBD1 matches at 8 bases. V lost 6 bases to trimming and J lost 5 bases; unmatched junction nucleotides: 11. CDR3 length equals 15 residues. Germline CDR1 reads MNHEY; CDR2 reads SVGAGI.

V gene TRBV2 combines with J gene TRBJ2-7; TRBD1 aligns across 7 bases. From germline, CDR1 is SNHLY and CDR2 FYNNEI. J gave up 3 bases and V 2 bases, and 10 bases lay outside the gene matches. The CDR3 runs 16 residues. The CDR3 spells CASSENDPRDSYEQYF. DNA of the CDR3: TGTGCCAGCAGTGAAAACGACCCCCGGGACAGCTACGAGCAGTACTTC.

In this sample, this clone turned up a few times. This chain joins TRBV19 and TRBJ1-2; D is ambiguous. Trimming took 3 bases from V and 13 from J, leaving 15 bases between them. The CDR3 length is 12 residues. CDR1 LNHDA and CDR2 SQIVND come from the germline V gene (reference sequence). CDR3 coding DNA: TGTGCCAGTAGTATGAGTGGAGGGCAGCCCACCTTC. Translating gives CASSMSGGQPTF.

The rearrangement uses TRBV27 and TRBJ1-6, with D perhaps TRBD1 (5 bases). Germline V CDR1 and CDR2: MNHEY, SMNVEV (reference sequence). CDR3 size: 13 residues. V was cut by 11 bases and J by 0 bases, with 8 bases left in between. The DNA for the CDR3 is TGTGCCTGCGGGGGCTCCTATAATTCACCCCTCCACTTT. The encoded protein is CACGGSYNSPLHF.

This clone is a singleton in its sample. V and J are TRBV4-1 and TRBJ1-1, with TRBD1 as a possible D gene (6 bases). The ends were cut back, 1 base at V and 7 bases at J, with 7 bases in the middle. This CDR3 has 12 amino acids. Germline assignment: CDR1 MGHRA and CDR2 YSYEKL. The CDR3 loop reads CASSQGTVEAFF. The CDR3 DNA follows: TGCGCCAGCAGCCAAGGGACAGTTGAAGCTTTCTTT.

The rearrangement uses TRBV2 and TRBJ1-5, with unresolved D. V gave up 7 bases and J gave up 0 bases, with 10 bases separating them. Germline values: CDR1 SNHLY, CDR2 FYNNEI. There are 14 residues in the CDR3. The CDR3 DNA follows: TGTGCCAGCAAGGGAGCATATAGCAATCAGCCCCAGCATTTT. Translating gives CASKGAYSNQPQHF.